This TCR beta chain was identified in a study of T cells in women clearing cervical HPV infection. In the study overall: Donors had HPV16-related CIN3 or worse; 2 had invasive cancer. Blood came at first lesion visit for cases, post-clearance for controls. Study-wide findings and caveats: CIN3+ cases had significantly higher TCR richness than controls; evenness did not differ.

Data came from immunoSEQ multiplex PCR; TCRdb stores just in-frame clones and leaves some out. This repertoire comprises fewer than 30,000 clones; its ten largest clones make up roughly 6.8%. Comment on this clone: What it binds is unknown. The sequence runs out 3 residues before the end of the CDR3; the remainder is reconstructed from the germline J gene.

This CDR3 spans 13 amino acids. Trimming removed 6 bases from V and 3 bases from J, with 12 bases in between. The J gene is TRBJ2-7, the V gene TRBV23-1, with a possible D match to TRBD1 (5 bases). TRBV23-1 falls under the ORF class, with uncertain function. The sequenced material came from blood buffy coat. This TCR was sampled from a woman aged 18 to 75 with a cervical HPV16 infection that either progressed to CIN3+ or cleared (not recorded which). The CDR3 bases that were read are TGCGCCAGCAGGGAACAGGCGTTCTACGAG. Translation gives CASREQAFYE. The whole CDR3 sequence reads CASREQAFYEQYF.